Ten or more counts support the clone carrying this T cell receptor beta chain. Its antigen is unidentified. The data were taken from a study of Graves' ophthalmopathy and Graves' hyperthyroidism. About the study: Specimen type is peripheral blood, obtained at initial diagnosis before any treatment.

Trimming removed 6 bases from V and 0 bases from J; junction bases left unmatched: 3. The length of the CDR3 is 14 residues. CDR1 and CDR2 (germline): SNHLY, FYNNEI. Study-wide points: The model reached 70.59% sensitivity and about 72% specificity for predicting ophthalmopathy progression.

CDR3 regions of TCR beta were amplified from RNA transcripts. Amplification began with first-round RT-PCR using HTBI primers, then second-round multiplex PCR was performed. TCRdb re-derived calls from the multiplex PCR reads in MiXCR, one entry per CDR3 protein. The sample has over 500,000 distinct CDR3 sequences, 22% seen once; the top ten hold approximately 7%. The receptor was isolated from a woman in her late teens or twenties with stable Graves' hyperthyroidism. Some clones in this sample may be carry-over from other donors' samples. Sequencing was done on a sample of peripheral blood. The rearrangement uses TRBV2 and TRBJ2-7; 9 nucleotides match TRBD1. CDR3 nucleotides: TGTGCCAGCAGACCGGGACAGGGCTCCTACGAGCAGTACTTC. Translating gives CASRPGQGSYEQYF.